This T cell receptor beta chain was identified in a study of cytomegalovirus exposure and HLA in healthy donors. Both 60 Vbeta primers and 13 Jbeta primers went into the PCR. Authors' methods: In a later analysis, 75 million to 95 million unique TCR beta chains included roughly 11 million shared by two or more donors. Here immunoSEQ multiplex PCR was the method, and the copy in TCRdb shows in-frame clones only, minus some. V and J calls and clone size are given by that table; D and trimming were obtained from the DNA. The table lists fewer than 250,000 clones, roughly 77% of them singletons. Trimming cost V 4 bases and J 6 bases; bases outside gene matches: 5. The CDR3 totals 14 residues. Per germline, CDR1 GTSNPN and CDR2 SVGIG (reference sequence).

The gene calls are TRBV30 and TRBJ2-1; 11 bases fit TRBD2. The material sequenced was PBMCs. The clonotype was recovered from a man aged 30 to 39 in good health and CMV-seropositive. CDR3 DNA: TGTGCCTGGACCGGGACTAGCGGTAGCAATGAGCAGTTCTTC. Translating it yields CAWTGTSGSNEQFF.